What follows is one T cell receptor beta chain and its context. Antigen: not known. The junction departs from the called germline gene at one end, perhaps through a read error. RNA was extracted from bulk tissue without any cell sorting. This sample is part of a study of tumor and adjacent non-tumor tissue in lung cancer. On the study more broadly: Patients comprised approximately eleven adenocarcinoma, 2 squamous cell carcinoma and 1 small cell lung cancer. Study-level results: TCR diversity was significantly greater in tumor than normal lung tissue. In normal lung, the top 100 clones were significantly more dominant than in tumor.

This CDR3 comprises 15 residues. Germline CDR1 reads SGHRS; CDR2 reads YFSETQ. A modified ARM-PCR protocol with three rounds of nested PCR amplified TCRbeta. Via MiXCR, TCRdb re-called the multiplex PCR reads, giving one row per CDR3 protein. Of fewer than 85,000 distinct CDR3 sequences detected, around 75% appear once; the ten largest clones hold about an eighth. The chain carries TRBV5-1 and TRBJ2-1, with D possibly matching TRBD2 (6 bases). The sequence was obtained from a woman aged 45-59 years with non-small cell lung cancer. The sample taken for sequencing was lung tumor tissue. The CDR3 region has the DNA TGCGCCAGCAATCCCGGGAGCGGATCCTACATTGAGCACTTCTTC. It specifies CASNPGSGSYIEHFF.